This T cell receptor beta chain was recorded in a study of shared clonotypes between healthy human individuals (dated by TCRdb to the early 2020s). Concerning the study at large: Two women and three men aged 18 to 49 years were included in the cohort. For each donor, CD4 naive and CD4 memory were each given three plates, CD8 naive was given two plates, and CD8 memory was given one plate. To estimate repertoire size and how much clonotype sharing occurs between individuals, the study deeply sequenced the blood TCR repertoires of five or six healthy adults. Different laboratories and diverse techniques were used to prepare libraries and sequence TCR repertoires, to increase sequencing depth and limit assay-specific biases. Per donor, leukapheresis produced somewhere between about 0.94 and 9 billion PBMCs.

CD8 naive samples were obtained by positive selection for CCR7 among CD45RO-negative cells, yielding a CD45RA+CCR7+ population from which TemRA cells were excluded. Healthy HIV-negative adults with no recently reported acute infections or vaccinations were included as donors. Every donor was a Caucasian adult living in Nashville, Tennessee, USA. Blood was obtained by leukapheresis, after which PBMCs were separated by Ficoll-Histopaque density gradient centrifugation and cryopreserved in liquid nitrogen vapor phase. Purity and quantity of every magnetically sorted T cell population were checked by analytical flow cytometry. Each sorted fraction had its genomic DNA isolated and then quantified by UV absorbance on a Nanodrop 2000c. General conclusions and limits of the study: Naive subsets generally had larger estimated clonotype richness than memory subsets did. Sampling was limited to blood, and TCR repertoires in tissue likely differ from TCR repertoires in blood. Based on pairwise subsampling, the degree of clonotype sharing among donors was expected to be affected by sequencing depth. When a handful of donors were compared, the shared fraction of clonotypes was about 5% for naive CD4, around 4% for naive CD8, roughly 2.5% for memory CD4, and 0.4% for memory CD8. Incomplete sequencing was indicated by rarefaction of sorted-subset datasets, despite the large sequencing depth. Higher generation probabilities were observed for clonotypes shared by all four sorted-subset donors than for non-shared clonotypes. Because the study included a small number of donors, the genetic and exposure-history diversity represented was limited.

Taken from cysteine to phenylalanine, the CDR3 has 15 residues. Just the 45-base CDR3 DNA is kept, in frame starting at base 1. The CDR1 and CDR2 encoded by the germline V gene are SGDLS and YYNGEE. The germline ends are 14 bases apart after V is trimmed by 4 bases and J by 1 base. This clone was picked up one time. The antigen it recognizes is unknown. Per-nucleotide qualities are absent, and no much larger clonotype sits a single base away. TCR CDR3 regions were amplified from genomic DNA by multiplex PCR using the deep immunoSEQ assay. Extracted genomic DNA from each cell subset was distributed evenly across all wells of several immunoSEQ 96-well plates, and each plate was treated as a replicate. For sorted subsets, 200 to 250 ng genomic DNA, equal to tens of thousands of T cell genomes, was loaded into each replicate PCR. The purified libraries were quantified using a Qubit 3.0 fluorometer, sized with a Bioanalyzer 2100, and then quantified again using the KAPA Library Quantification kit. Each immunoSEQ 96-well plate was sequenced on its own single-read 150-cycle Illumina NextSeq 550 flow cell. The study's own analysis went as follows. Because only junctional sequences without quality scores were contained in the immunoSEQ output, filtering matching that applied to full-length reads could not be performed. Sequences were annotated with PyIR, a Python wrapper for IgBLAST v1.9, and V/J genes and CDR3 were assigned using IMGT germline references. Reads were removed for weak V/J assignments (E-value above 1e-6), missing CDR3, stop codons, out-of-frame junctions, or ambiguous translated residues. A V3J clonotype was defined by an identical inferred V gene, J gene, and CDR3 amino acid sequence. Percentage overlap between repertoires was computed as shared unique clonotypes divided by the size of the smaller repertoire. Three approaches were used to assess repertoire richness: RTK rarefaction, the Chao1 estimator, and Recon v2.1 estimates of unobserved clonotypes. For all TCRbeta clonotypes obtained by the gDNA method from several donors, generation probabilities were computed with OLGA. Sourced from immuneACCESS, this table was stored by TCRdb with only in-frame sequences that have V and J called. A share of the clones is absent; for the studies checked, an unresolved V gene accounts for under half, and the remainder has no known explanation. V, J and clone size are those of that table, while D and trimming were read from the DNA. This sample has millions of clones in its table, and 85% to 95% of those were observed once. The ten biggest clones cover 0.85% to 1.2% of the sample.

The rearranged chain carries TRBV9 and TRBJ1-1; TRBD1 is a weak D gene call, 6 bases matching. This sequence was found in a man in his late teens or twenties in good health. The sequencing input was naive CD8+ T cells sorted from blood. The sample's cell subset or site label, in plain terms: CD45RA+CCR7+. The sequenced DNA: TGTGCCAGCAGCCCACAGGGAGGGGGGAACACTGAAGCTTTCTTT. Translated, this is CASSPQGGGNTEAFF.